The 31 T cell receptor beta chains presented below share a single source sample, sequenced in a study of PD-1 blockade in classical Hodgkin lymphoma. The method was immunoSEQ multiplex PCR; TCRdb's version includes in-frame clones alone and lacks a portion of them. The sample lists 5,500 to 9,000 clones, around four fifths occurring once. Autologous stem cell transplantation was followed by relapse in every patient, and brentuximab vedotin exposure varied. Specimen: peripheral blood mononuclear cells (PBMCs), collected before the second cycle of nivolumab. These receptors came from a human donor with classical Hodgkin lymphoma.

The rearrangement joins TRBV6-5 to TRBJ2-7; tentatively, D is TRBD1 (6 bases). The V end was cut by 5 bases, the J end by 7 bases, with 9 bases between. Germline V gene lookup returns CDR1 MNHEY and CDR2 SVGAGI. This CDR3 contains 11 residues. CDR3 sequence (DNA): TGTGCCAGCAGTAGAGACAGGGAGCAGTACTTC. It is translated as CASSRDREQYF.

The chain links TRBV19 to TRBJ1-2; D is possibly TRBD1 (5 bases). The CDR3 has 14 residues. Deletions cut 4 bases from V and 0 bases from J, with 9 bases between. Germline CDR1 is LNHDA and CDR2 is SQIVND (reference sequence). CDR3 nucleotide sequence: TGTGCCAGTAGTACAGGGAGGTCTAACTATGGCTACACCTTC. Translating it yields CASSTGRSNYGYTF.

This clone was seen only once. The chain carries TRBV7-9 and TRBJ1-1; maybe TRBD1 (5 bases). CDR1 and CDR2 (germline): SEHNR, FQNEAQ (reference sequence). With 5 bases removed from V and 8 bases from J, the gap between germline ends came to 12 bases. The CDR3 is made up of 12 amino acids. In DNA form, the CDR3 reads TGTGCCAGCAGCATCACAGGTTACGAAGCTTTCTTT. This translates into CASSITGYEAFF.

This chain links TRBV27 with TRBJ1-5; D is unclear. The V and J ends lost 5 bases and 6 bases respectively, with 14 bases between them. In germline, CDR1 is MNHEY, CDR2 SMNVEV (reference sequence). The CDR3 spans 14 residues. CDR3 DNA: TGTGCCAGCAGTCCCTCCGGGCTGAGTCAGCCCCAGCATTTT. Translating it yields CASSPSGLSQPQHF.

This chain links TRBV19 with TRBJ2-3; TRBD2 aligns across 13 bases. V dropped 6 bases and J dropped 2; count of bases not matched to a gene: 5. The V gene's germline CDR1 is LNHDA and CDR2 SQIVND (reference sequence). This CDR3 spans 16 amino acids. CDR3 amino acids: CASSRTSGSTTDTQYF. CDR3 in DNA: TGTGCCAGTAGCCGGACTAGCGGGAGTACCACAGATACGCAGTATTTT.

The V call is TRBV5-6, the J call TRBJ2-7; D may be TRBD1 (6 bases). Trimming stripped 5 bases from V and 3 bases from J, with 12 bases between. Germline values: CDR1 SGHDT, CDR2 YYEEEE. This CDR3 is 13 amino acids long. The CDR3 protein is CASRGQGHYEQYF. CDR3 nucleotide sequence: TGTGCCAGCAGGGGGCAGGGGCACTACGAGCAGTACTTC.

Note on this clone: This CDR3 is also generated by other DNA sequences in the sample. The V call is TRBV6-5, the J call TRBJ2-7; 8 nucleotides agree with TRBD1. With V trimmed by 0 bases and J by 6 bases, 7 bases remained unmatched. The length of the CDR3 is 15 residues. Germline assignment: CDR1 MNHEY and CDR2 SVGAGI. The CDR3 nucleotides are TGTGCCAGCAGTTACTCCGGGACAGGATCATCCGAGCAGTACTTC. Amino acids: CASSYSGTGSSEQYF.

V gene TRBV6-5 combines with J gene TRBJ2-5; perhaps TRBD1 as D (6 bases). The CDR3 has 14 amino acids. With 2 bases removed from V and 2 bases from J, the gap between germline ends came to 9 bases. Germline values: CDR1 MNHEY, CDR2 SVGAGI. CDR3 region: CASSYIGQQETQYF. CDR3 DNA sequence: TGTGCCAGCAGTTACATTGGACAGCAAGAGACCCAGTACTTC.

The V and J genes are TRBV7-8 and TRBJ2-7, with 8 bases matching TRBD1. CDR1 and CDR2 (germline): SGHVS, FQNEAQ. This CDR3 has 14 amino acids. The trim removed 1 base at V and 2 bases at J, leaving 1 base unmatched. The CDR3 loop is CASSLGTGTYEQYF. CDR3 sequence (DNA): TGTGCCAGCAGCTTAGGGACAGGGACCTACGAGCAGTACTTC.

A single count supports this clone. The CDR3 DNA is TGCAGCGTTGAAGACCCAGTGGTAACTCGCACAGATACGCAGTATTTT. Protein sequence: CSVEDPVVTRTDTQYF. J is TRBJ2-3 and V is TRBV29-1; D is undetermined. Per the germline V gene, CDR1 is SQVTM and CDR2 is ANQGSEA. The CDR3 consists of 16 residues. Trimming removed 0 bases from V and 1 base from J, with 14 bases in between.

The rearrangement uses TRBV5-4 and TRBJ1-1; weak D call: TRBD1 (6 bases). V gave up 0 bases and J gave up 5 bases, with 11 bases separating them. CDR3 length: 14 residues. Germline V gives CDR1 SGHNT, CDR2 YYREEE (reference sequence). The CDR3 here is CASSLGGLGTEAFF. The CDR3 DNA sequence: TGTGCCAGCAGCTTGGGGGGGCTAGGGACTGAAGCTTTCTTT.

This rearrangement joins TRBV18 to TRBJ2-3, with TRBD2 matching 8 bases. V lost 3 bases, J lost 7 bases, and 6 bases stayed unmatched. This CDR3 is 14 amino acids long. Germline loops: CDR1 KGHSH, CDR2 LQKENI. The CDR3 region is CASSPAGGLNTQYF. Here the CDR3 DNA reads TGTGCCAGCTCACCTGCGGGGGGACTAAATACGCAGTATTTT.

The rearrangement links TRBV19 to TRBJ1-5, with D uncertain. V was clipped by 3 bases and J by 7 bases, with 13 bases between them. The CDR3 totals 14 residues. Germline CDR1 LNHDA, CDR2 SQIVND (reference sequence). Here the CDR3 reads CASSIRGGDQPQHF. The CDR3 DNA is TGTGCCAGTAGTATTCGGGGAGGAGACCAGCCCCAGCATTTT.

The rearrangement uses TRBV6-5 and TRBJ1-2; D is unclear. With 0 bases removed from V and 7 bases from J, the gap between germline ends came to 6 bases. The CDR3 covers 12 residues. Germline assignment: CDR1 MNHEY and CDR2 SVGAGI. The CDR3 DNA reads as TGTGCCAGCAGTTACTCGAATGGTGGCTACACCTTC. This codes for CASSYSNGGYTF.

This sequence joins TRBV27 and TRBJ2-5; 9 bases match TRBD1. Germline values: CDR1 MNHEY, CDR2 SMNVEV (reference sequence). J gave up 6 bases and V 8 bases, and 16 bases lay outside the gene matches. The CDR3 runs to 16 residues. The CDR3 nucleotides read TGTGCCAGCCTGACCCGGGTGGGGACAGGGAGACAGACCCAGTACTTC. As protein: CASLTRVGTGRQTQYF.

This CDR3 is CASRSSSGGAYEQYF. DNA for the CDR3: TGTGCCAGCAGATCCTCGAGCGGGGGGGCCTACGAGCAGTACTTC. The chain couples TRBV28 to TRBJ2-7; 10 positions agree with TRBD2. The germline gives CDR1 MDHEN, CDR2 SYDVKM. V lost 6 bases, J lost 2 bases, and 7 bases stayed unmatched. The CDR3 length is 15 residues.

This clone was recorded once. This chain connects TRBV6-9 to TRBJ1-2; 8 nucleotides match TRBD1. In germline, CDR1 is MNHGY, CDR2 SVAAGI. J lost 8 bases, V lost 7 bases, and 9 bases had no gene match. This CDR3 is 13 amino acids long. CDR3 sequence reads: CASTFSGGFGYTF. CDR3 in DNA: TGTGCCAGCACCTTCTCAGGGGGCTTCGGCTACACCTTC.

This clone was detected once. The chain links TRBV27 to TRBJ1-1, with 7 bases matching TRBD1. The ends lost 6 bases at V and 0 bases at J; junction bases unmatched: 4. The germline V gene encodes CDR1 MNHEY and CDR2 SMNVEV (reference sequence). This CDR3 is 14 amino acids long. Here the CDR3 reads CASRDRAMNTEAFF. CDR3 nucleotides: TGTGCCAGCAGAGACAGGGCCATGAACACTGAAGCTTTCTTT.

J is TRBJ1-5 and V is TRBV5-1; 10 bases map to TRBD1. Germline loops: CDR1 SGHRS, CDR2 YFSETQ. With 3 bases clipped from V and 0 bases from J, the junction kept 0 bases outside the gene matches. This CDR3 comprises 15 residues. Here the CDR3 reads CASSWTGGSNQPQHF. The CDR3 nucleotides are TGCGCCAGCAGCTGGACAGGGGGTAGCAATCAGCCCCAGCATTTT.

The rearrangement uses TRBV6-5 and TRBJ1-4; D not resolved. Germline V gives CDR1 MNHEY, CDR2 SVGAGI. The CDR3 length is 15 residues. Trimming took off 3 bases at V and 8 bases at J, with 16 bases between the two ends. The CDR3 nucleotides are TGTGCCAGCAGTTATAACCGGGGTTCTGACGAAAAACTGTTTTTT. Protein product: CASSYNRGSDEKLFF.

The chain is built from TRBV19 and TRBJ2-1; no clear D. The CDR3 is made up of 11 amino acids. V gave up 6 bases and J gave up 11 bases, with 11 bases separating them. Germline values: CDR1 LNHDA, CDR2 SQIVND (reference sequence). The CDR3 reads CASRIGPKQFF. The CDR3 DNA follows: TGTGCCAGTAGGATCGGGCCAAAGCAGTTCTTC.

This clone was seen once. This chain's CDR3 is CASSPGTGRADTQYF. The DNA for the CDR3 is TGTGCCAGCAGCCCAGGGACAGGGAGAGCAGATACGCAGTATTTT. This chain uses TRBV5-6 with TRBJ2-3; TRBD1 matches 9 bases. The CDR3 extends over 15 amino acids. The V gene end was trimmed by 4 bases and the J gene end by 4 bases; junction bases not matched to a gene: 7. Germline loops: CDR1 SGHDT, CDR2 YYEEEE.

This clone is judged medium-sized. For the CDR3, the DNA is TGTGCCAGCAGCCCGCGGCTGTCAAATGAAAAACTGTTTTTT. Encoded protein: CASSPRLSNEKLFF. The V and J genes are TRBV2 and TRBJ1-4, with unresolved D. The CDR3 covers 14 residues. The V gene lost 6 bases and the J gene lost 5 bases, with 13 bases spanning the gap. Germline assignment: CDR1 SNHLY and CDR2 FYNNEI.

Only a few counts were recorded for this clone. Here the CDR3 reads CASVARETGNTEAFF. In DNA form, the CDR3 reads TGTGCCAGCGTGGCGCGGGAGACAGGGAACACTGAAGCTTTCTTT. The V call is TRBV2, the J call TRBJ1-1; D is perhaps TRBD1 (6 bases). V lost 8 bases, J lost 1 base, and 17 bases lay in between. The CDR3 extends over 15 amino acids. CDR1 is SNHLY, CDR2 FYNNEI, per germline.

The genes are TRBV25-1 and TRBJ2-7; D may be TRBD1 or TRBD2 (6 bases each). CDR1 MGHDK and CDR2 SYGVNS come from the germline V gene. The CDR3 is 14 residues long. V was shortened by 6 bases and J by 5 bases, with 17 bases between the two germline ends. CDR3 bases: TGTGCCAGCAGCCCGGGGGCCCCCCGTGACGAGCAGTACTTC. Translation gives CASSPGAPRDEQYF.

This clone showed up just a few times. This CDR3 reads CASSYQGWTEAFF. Here the CDR3 DNA reads TGTGCCAGCAGTTACCAGGGGTGGACTGAAGCTTTCTTT. This chain connects TRBV6-6 to TRBJ1-1, with D tentatively TRBD1 (6 bases). Germline CDR1 and CDR2: MNHNY and SVGAGI (reference sequence). The V end was cut by 2 bases, the J end by 5 bases, with 9 bases between. The CDR3 loop spans 13 amino acids.

The chain links TRBV4-3 to TRBJ1-4; 9 bases map to TRBD1. V was pared by 1 base and J by 5 bases, with 5 bases of the junction left unmatched. The CDR3 contains 16 residues. Germline-derived CDR1 and CDR2 are LGHNA and YSLEER. CDR3 bases: TGCGCCAGCAGCCAAGGCGGCGGACAGGGGAATGAAAAACTGTTTTTT. It codes for CASSQGGGQGNEKLFF.

The rearrangement links TRBV6-6 to TRBJ2-2; 16 bases align to TRBD2. Germline trimming cut 6 bases from V and 10 bases from J; bases unmatched to any gene: 8. Looked up from germline, CDR1 is MNHNY and CDR2 is SVGAGI (reference sequence). The CDR3 covers 16 residues. CDR3 bases: TGTGCCAGCAGGGGGGGGACTAGCGGGAGGGGAGAGGAGCTGTTTTTT. It encodes CASRGGTSGRGEELFF.

V and J are TRBV14 and TRBJ2-5; no definite D call. Trimming shortened V by 2 bases and J by 5 bases, and 9 bases separated the two germline ends. Germline lookup yields CDR1 SGHDN and CDR2 FVKESK. CDR3 size: 13 residues. Written as DNA, the CDR3 is TGTGCCAGCAGCCAACAGGCCCGGGAGACCCAGTACTTC. Protein product: CASSQQARETQYF.

The chain employs TRBV19 and TRBJ2-7; D remains ambiguous. V shed 1 base and J shed 0 bases, with 13 bases lying between them. The germline gives CDR1 LNHDA, CDR2 SQIVND (reference sequence). CDR3 length: 16 amino acids. The CDR3 DNA is TGTGCCAGTAGTATAGTTCACAGAATATTCTCCTACGAGCAGTACTTC. Translating it yields CASSIVHRIFSYEQYF.

The genes are TRBV28 and TRBJ2-1; 8 bases are shared with TRBD2. Germline CDR1 MDHEN, CDR2 SYDVKM. V was clipped by 3 bases and J by 5 bases; unmatched bases: 12. The CDR3 totals 17 residues. CDR3 loop: CASSFFSRGANNNEQFF. The CDR3 DNA reads TGTGCCAGCAGTTTCTTTTCGCGGGGGGCAAATAACAATGAGCAGTTCTTC.